The clone carrying this TCR beta chain was observed a few times. Its antigen is not identified. In the library, individual cDNA molecules carried attached unique molecular identifiers. Via MiXCR, TCRdb re-called the 5' RACE reads, giving one row per CDR3 protein. The profile shows roughly 70,000 distinct CDR3 sequences, 18% of them singletons. Trimming removed 2 bases at V and 11 bases at J, with 18 bases between. The germline gives CDR1 MNHNY, CDR2 SVGAGI (reference sequence). The CDR3 is made up of 15 amino acids. This record belongs to a study of early T cells in non-severe SARS-CoV-2 infection. Whole-study context: Unsorted whole-blood RNA was sequenced in bulk, leaving chains unpaired.

Overall study results and limits: Anti-spike CD8 specificities were favored by VDJdb matching, whose results missed private and CD4 specificities.

The chain joins TRBV6-6 to TRBJ1-4; D ambiguous. The sequence was obtained from an adult who was a healthcare worker with PCR-confirmed SARS-CoV-2 infection or an uninfected control (not recorded which). Sequencing was performed on whole blood, taken at baseline. CDR3 in DNA: TGTGCCAGCAGTTACGTTTCTCTTAGCACTGGGAAACTGTTTTTT. Its translation: CASSYVSLSTGKLFF.